Listed below are T cell receptor beta chains from one sample, sequenced in a study of vaccination effects on CD4 cells after COVID-19. The protocol was immunoSEQ multiplex PCR, while the TCRdb copy is restricted to in-frame clones and leaves out a portion. Altogether approximately 70,000 clones are present, around 74% being singletons, with the ten largest covering less than 3%. Their antigens remain unidentified. The sequenced sample was CD4+ T cells from PBMCs cultured with HCoV-NL63 spike peptides, obtained before COVID-19 vaccination. The origin of the receptors is a human donor who received a COVID-19 vaccine. Both conserved end residues are part of each CDR3. The D gene is left open where the match is weak. Clone sizes are given selectively: once, few, many, or a class where the clone is expanded.

TRBV4-2	-	-	TRBJ2-2	CASSQVWFSGLAGTGELFF	TGTGCCAGCAGCCAAGTTTGGTTCTCGGGCCTTGCTGGCACCGGGGAGCTGTTTTTT
TRBV7-6	-	TRBD1	TRBJ1-1	CASSQGQGLGLTEAFF	TGTGCCAGCAGCCAAGGACAGGGGCTCGGATTGACTGAAGCTTTCTTT
TRBV3-1/TRBV3-2	-	-	TRBJ2-2	CASSQAGGSGANTGELFF	TGTGCCAGCAGCCAAGCAGGAGGTAGCGGTGCGAACACCGGGGAGCTGTTTTTT
TRBV6-5	-	-	TRBJ2-2	CASGRGGNTGELFF	TGTGCCAGCGGGCGGGGTGGGAACACCGGGGAGCTGTTTTTT
TRBV4-1	-	TRBD1	TRBJ1-2	CASSPDRGRGYGYTF	TGCGCCAGCAGCCCGGACAGGGGGCGAGGCTATGGCTACACCTTC
TRBV12-3/TRBV12-4	-	-	TRBJ2-5	CASSWGERETQYF	TGTGCCAGCAGTTGGGGGGAGCGAGAGACCCAGTACTTC
TRBV5-8	-	-	TRBJ1-6	CASSREGFGNSPLHF	TGTGCCAGCAGTCGGGAGGGCTTTGGTAATTCACCCCTCCACTTT
TRBV6-5	-	-	TRBJ2-2	CASSYFGGDTGELFF	TGTGCCAGCAGTTACTTTGGAGGGGACACCGGGGAGCTGTTTTTT
TRBV30	-	TRBD2	TRBJ2-3	CAWPLAGGAKDTQYF	TGTGCCTGGCCATTAGCGGGGGGGGCGAAAGATACGCAGTATTTT
TRBV19	few	-	TRBJ2-2	CASRPSGAGSTGELFF	TGTGCCAGTAGACCGTCTGGGGCGGGGTCAACCGGGGAGCTGTTTTTT
TRBV5-6	-	-	TRBJ1-2	CASSLVWGEGHGYTF	TGTGCCAGCAGCTTGGTCTGGGGGGAGGGGCATGGCTACACCTTC
TRBV18	-	-	TRBJ1-1	CASSPGQAGMNTEAFF	TGTGCCAGCTCTCCCGGTCAAGCGGGTATGAACACTGAAGCTTTCTTT
TRBV6-6	few	TRBD1	TRBJ1-2	CASRVGTGGLHRGYTF	TGTGCCAGCAGAGTCGGGACAGGGGGCTTACATCGTGGCTACACCTTC
TRBV7-3	-	TRBD1	TRBJ2-3	CASSSGQARATQYF	TGTGCCAGCAGCTCAGGACAGGCCCGCGCTACGCAGTATTTT
TRBV19	-	-	TRBJ1-5	CASSGAGGGEWPQHF	TGTGCCAGTAGCGGCGCAGGCGGGGGGGAATGGCCCCAGCATTTT
TRBV5-6	once	TRBD1	TRBJ2-2	CASSSSFRQGTTGELFF	TGTGCCAGCAGCTCTTCTTTCCGACAGGGAACGACCGGGGAGCTGTTTTTT
TRBV5-4	-	-	TRBJ2-3	CASSSYRSSTDTQYF	TGTGCCAGCAGCTCGTACAGGTCTAGCACAGATACGCAGTATTTT
TRBV19	-	-	TRBJ2-4	CASSIWSKGSVKNIQYF	TGTGCCAGTAGTATTTGGTCGAAGGGTAGTGTCAAAAACATTCAGTACTTC
TRBV19	-	-	TRBJ2-2	CASRQSGNTGELFF	TGTGCCAGTAGACAAAGCGGGAACACCGGGGAGCTGTTTTTT
TRBV5-4	few	TRBD2	TRBJ2-5	CASSLTSGGGETQYF	TGTGCCAGCAGCTTGACTAGCGGGGGGGGAGAGACCCAGTACTTC
TRBV6-5	-	TRBD1	TRBJ1-2	CASRRSRQGGSGYTF	TGTGCCAGCAGGCGCTCCCGACAGGGAGGAAGCGGCTACACCTTC
TRBV3-1/TRBV3-2	-	TRBD1	TRBJ1-3	CASSHNYRGSGNTIYF	TGTGCCAGCAGCCACAATTACAGGGGCTCTGGAAACACCATATATTTT
TRBV5-4	-	-	TRBJ2-6	CASSLDSNVLTF	TGTGCCAGCAGCTTGGATTCCAACGTCCTGACTTTC
TRBV28	-	-	TRBJ1-1	CASSLLRQANTEAFF	TGTGCCAGCAGTTTATTGCGACAGGCGAACACTGAAGCTTTCTTT
TRBV6-5	once	TRBD1	TRBJ1-4	CASRTGGQEKLFF	TGTGCCAGCCGGACAGGGGGCCAAGAAAAACTGTTTTTT
TRBV7-2	-	-	TRBJ2-2	CASSFGTSGTGELFF	TGTGCCAGCAGCTTCGGGACCTCCGGGACCGGGGAGCTGTTTTTT
TRBV30	-	-	TRBJ2-5	CAWRGGRTQYF	TGTGCCTGGAGAGGGGGTCGGACCCAGTACTTC
TRBV3-1/TRBV3-2	-	-	TRBJ1-4	CASSQQLSNEKLFF	TGTGCCAGCAGCCAGCAGCTATCTAATGAAAAACTGTTTTTT
TRBV28	-	-	TRBJ1-3	CASSLVSAESSGNTIYF	TGTGCCAGCAGTTTAGTGTCGGCGGAATCCTCTGGAAACACCATATATTTT
TRBV13	-	TRBD1	TRBJ1-4	CASSFKTGGGEKLFF	TGTGCCAGCAGCTTTAAAACAGGGGGCGGTGAAAAACTGTTTTTT
TRBV7-2	-	-	TRBJ1-1	CASSQADTEAFF	TGTGCCAGCAGCCAGGCGGACACTGAAGCTTTCTTT
TRBV5-1	-	-	TRBJ2-3	CASSFDSYTDTQYF	TGCGCCAGCAGCTTCGATTCCTACACAGATACGCAGTATTTT
TRBV5-1	-	-	TRBJ2-3	CASRRGGSDTQYF	TGCGCCAGCAGAAGAGGAGGCTCAGATACGCAGTATTTT
TRBV11-3	-	-	TRBJ1-3	CASKQNSGNTIYF	TGTGCCAGCAAACAGAACTCTGGAAACACCATATATTTT
TRBV25-1	-	TRBD1	TRBJ2-2	CASSANRGLETGELFF	TGTGCCAGCAGTGCCAACAGGGGGCTAGAGACCGGGGAGCTGTTTTTT
TRBV5-1	-	-	TRBJ2-6	CASSQKFSGANVLTF	TGCGCCAGCAGCCAGAAATTCTCTGGGGCCAACGTCCTGACTTTC
TRBV24-1	-	TRBD1	TRBJ1-2	CATSDSTQGAYGYTF	TGTGCCACCAGTGATTCCACACAGGGGGCCTATGGCTACACCTTC
TRBV7-3	-	-	TRBJ1-3	CASSADSGNTIYF	TGTGCCAGCTCGGCGGACTCTGGAAACACCATATATTTT
TRBV15	-	-	TRBJ1-4	CATLGLKEKLFF	TGTGCCACCTTGGGGCTGAAAGAAAAACTGTTTTTT
TRBV12-3/TRBV12-4	-	-	TRBJ1-5	CASSGGSNQPQHF	TGTGCCAGCAGTGGGGGCAGCAATCAGCCCCAGCATTTT
TRBV2	-	-	TRBJ2-1	CASSGQGSSYNEQFF	TGTGCCAGCAGTGGTCAGGGCAGCTCCTACAATGAGCAGTTCTTC
TRBV7-2	-	TRBD2	TRBJ2-3	CASSLVTSGGAETDTQYF	TGTGCCAGCAGCTTAGTAACTAGCGGGGGGGCCGAGACAGATACGCAGTATTTT
TRBV18	-	-	TRBJ2-6	CASSPSVAGANVLTF	TGTGCCAGCTCACCAAGTGTCGCCGGGGCCAACGTCCTGACTTTC
TRBV18	-	TRBD1	TRBJ2-2	CASSRQQGADGELFF	TGTGCCAGCTCACGACAACAGGGGGCGGACGGGGAGCTGTTTTTT
TRBV7-3	-	TRBD1	TRBJ2-1	CASSWTGESSYNEQFF	TGTGCCAGCAGCTGGACAGGGGAGAGCTCCTACAATGAGCAGTTCTTC
TRBV24-1	-	-	TRBJ1-1	CATSDLPRLGAFF	TGTGCCACCAGTGATTTGCCCCGATTAGGAGCTTTCTTT
TRBV6-5	few	TRBD1	TRBJ1-1	CASSYSRAGGNTEAFF	TGTGCCAGCAGTTACTCGAGGGCAGGGGGGAACACTGAAGCTTTCTTT
TRBV9	-	TRBD2	TRBJ2-3	CASSVTLGLAGGRSTDTQYF	TGTGCCAGCAGCGTAACGCTCGGACTAGCGGGGGGGCGAAGCACAGATACGCAGTATTTT
TRBV11-3	-	-	TRBJ1-1	CASSGGSAEAFF	TGTGCCAGCAGCGGCGGTAGCGCTGAAGCTTTCTTT
TRBV7-9	-	-	TRBJ1-6	CASSPGQNSPLHF	TGTGCCAGCAGCCCTGGACAGAATTCACCCCTCCACTTT
TRBV4-3	-	-	TRBJ2-2	CASSQEEASARTGELFF	TGCGCCAGCAGCCAAGAAGAGGCTAGCGCGCGCACCGGGGAGCTGTTTTTT
TRBV3-1/TRBV3-2	few	-	TRBJ1-5	CASSEQSNQPQHF	TGTGCCAGCAGTGAACAGTCAAATCAGCCCCAGCATTTT
TRBV19	-	-	TRBJ1-1	CASSRYGGNTEAFF	TGTGCCAGTAGTAGGTACGGGGGGAACACTGAAGCTTTCTTT
TRBV19	few	-	TRBJ1-3	CASRDPGGPSGNTIYF	TGTGCCAGTAGAGACCCCGGGGGTCCCTCTGGAAACACCATATATTTT
TRBV7-3	-	TRBD1	TRBJ2-1	CASSQTTGAYNEQFF	TGTGCCAGCAGCCAAACGACAGGGGCTTACAATGAGCAGTTCTTC
TRBV5-4	-	TRBD1	TRBJ2-2	CASTRDRGPNTGELFF	TGTGCCAGCACCCGGGACAGGGGGCCAAACACCGGGGAGCTGTTTTTT
TRBV5-1	-	-	TRBJ1-2	CASSLTTDAVGGYTF	TGCGCCAGCAGCCTGACGACGGATGCCGTCGGTGGCTACACCTTC
TRBV11-2	-	-	TRBJ2-5	CASSLGRGNGETQYF	TGTGCCAGCAGCTTAGGTCGGGGGAACGGGGAGACCCAGTACTTC
TRBV5-1	-	-	TRBJ2-5	CASTGSQETQYF	TGCGCCAGCACGGGCAGTCAAGAGACCCAGTACTTC